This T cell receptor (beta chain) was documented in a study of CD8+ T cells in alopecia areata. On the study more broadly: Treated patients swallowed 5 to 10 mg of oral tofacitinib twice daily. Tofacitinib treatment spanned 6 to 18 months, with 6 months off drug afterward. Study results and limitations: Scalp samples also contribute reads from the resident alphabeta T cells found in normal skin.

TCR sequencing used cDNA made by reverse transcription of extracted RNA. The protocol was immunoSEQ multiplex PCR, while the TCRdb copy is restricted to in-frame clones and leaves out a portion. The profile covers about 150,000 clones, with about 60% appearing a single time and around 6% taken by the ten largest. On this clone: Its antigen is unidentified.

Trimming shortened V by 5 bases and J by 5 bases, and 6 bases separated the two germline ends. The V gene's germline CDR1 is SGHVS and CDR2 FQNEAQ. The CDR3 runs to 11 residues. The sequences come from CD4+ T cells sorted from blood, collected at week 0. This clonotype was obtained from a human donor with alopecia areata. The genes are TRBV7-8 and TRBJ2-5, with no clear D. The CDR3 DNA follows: TGTGCCAGCAGCACCACGGAGACCCAGTACTTC. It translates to CASSTTETQYF.